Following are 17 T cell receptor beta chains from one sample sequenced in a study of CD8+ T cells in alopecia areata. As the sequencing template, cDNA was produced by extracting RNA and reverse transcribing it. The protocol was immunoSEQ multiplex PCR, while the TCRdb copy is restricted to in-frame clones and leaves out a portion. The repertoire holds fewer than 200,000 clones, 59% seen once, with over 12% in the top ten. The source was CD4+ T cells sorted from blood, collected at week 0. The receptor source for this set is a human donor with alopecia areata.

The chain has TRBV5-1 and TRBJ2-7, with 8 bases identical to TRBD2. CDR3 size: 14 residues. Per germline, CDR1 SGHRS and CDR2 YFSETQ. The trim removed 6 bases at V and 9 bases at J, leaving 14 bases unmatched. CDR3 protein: CASTLNSGTSVQYF. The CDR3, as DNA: TGCGCCAGCACTCTAAATAGCGGGACTTCAGTGCAGTACTTC. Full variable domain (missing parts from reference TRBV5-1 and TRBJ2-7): KAGVTQTPRYLIKTRGQQVTLSCSPISGHRSVSWYQQTPGQGLQFLFEYFSETQRNKGNFPGRFSGRQFSNSRSEMNVSTLELGDSALYLCASTLNSGTSVQYFGPGTRLTVT.

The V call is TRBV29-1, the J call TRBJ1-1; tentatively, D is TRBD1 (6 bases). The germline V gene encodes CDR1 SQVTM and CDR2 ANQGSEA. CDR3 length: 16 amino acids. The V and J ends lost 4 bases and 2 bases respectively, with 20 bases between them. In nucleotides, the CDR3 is TGCAGCGTTGCCCTATCCAGGGGAGGGGGAAACACTGAAGCTTTCTTT. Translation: CSVALSRGGGNTEAFF.

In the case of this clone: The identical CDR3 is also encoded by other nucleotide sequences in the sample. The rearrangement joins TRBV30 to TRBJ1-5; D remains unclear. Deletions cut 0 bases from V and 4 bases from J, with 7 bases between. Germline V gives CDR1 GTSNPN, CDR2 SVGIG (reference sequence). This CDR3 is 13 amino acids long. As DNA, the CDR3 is TGTGCCTGGAGTGTACGGGGAAATCAGCCCCAGCATTTT. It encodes CAWSVRGNQPQHF.

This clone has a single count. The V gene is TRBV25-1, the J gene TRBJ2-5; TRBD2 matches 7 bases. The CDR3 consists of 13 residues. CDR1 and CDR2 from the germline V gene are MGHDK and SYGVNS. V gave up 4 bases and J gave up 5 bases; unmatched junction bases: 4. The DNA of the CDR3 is TGTGCCAGCAGTGTAGTCGGGGGGGAGACCCAGTACTTC. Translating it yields CASSVVGGETQYF.

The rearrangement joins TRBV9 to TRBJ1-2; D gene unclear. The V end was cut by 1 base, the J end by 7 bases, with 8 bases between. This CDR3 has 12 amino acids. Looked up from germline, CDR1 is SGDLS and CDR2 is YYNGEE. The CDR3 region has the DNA TGTGCCAGCAGCGTATCGGTTTTTGGCTACACCTTC. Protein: CASSVSVFGYTF.

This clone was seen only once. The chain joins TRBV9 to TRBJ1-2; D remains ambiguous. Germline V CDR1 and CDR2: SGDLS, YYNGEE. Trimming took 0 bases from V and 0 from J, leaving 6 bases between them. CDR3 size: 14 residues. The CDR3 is CASSVARANYGYTF. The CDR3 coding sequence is TGTGCCAGCAGCGTAGCGCGGGCTAACTATGGCTACACCTTC.

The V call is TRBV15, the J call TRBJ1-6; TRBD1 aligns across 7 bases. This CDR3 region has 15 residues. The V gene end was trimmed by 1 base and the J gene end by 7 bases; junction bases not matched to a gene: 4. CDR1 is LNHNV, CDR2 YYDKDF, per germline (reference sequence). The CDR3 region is CATSRGDRDNSPLHF. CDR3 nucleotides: TGTGCCACCAGCAGAGGAGACAGGGACAATTCACCCCTCCACTTT.

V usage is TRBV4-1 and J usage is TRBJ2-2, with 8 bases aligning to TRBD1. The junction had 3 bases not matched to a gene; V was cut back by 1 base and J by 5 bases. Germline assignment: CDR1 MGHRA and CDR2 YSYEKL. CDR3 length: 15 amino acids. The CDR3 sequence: CASSQGQGLTGELFF. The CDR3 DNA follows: TGCGCCAGCAGCCAAGGACAGGGGTTGACCGGGGAGCTGTTTTTT.

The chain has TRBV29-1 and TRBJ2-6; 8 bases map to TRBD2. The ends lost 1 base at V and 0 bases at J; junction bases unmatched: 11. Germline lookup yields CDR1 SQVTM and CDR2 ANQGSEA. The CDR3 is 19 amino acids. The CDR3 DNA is TGCAGCGTTGAAGTGCCAGCGGGGGCGTCAAGCTCTGGGGCCAACGTCCTGACTTTC. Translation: CSVEVPAGASSSGANVLTF.

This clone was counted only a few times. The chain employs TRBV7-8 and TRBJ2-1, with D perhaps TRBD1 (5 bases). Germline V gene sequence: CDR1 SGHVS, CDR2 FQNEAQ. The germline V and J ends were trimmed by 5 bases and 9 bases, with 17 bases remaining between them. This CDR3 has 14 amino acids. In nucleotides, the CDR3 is TGTGCCAGCAGCCCAGAGTTCAGGGATAGTGAGCAGTTCTTC. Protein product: CASSPEFRDSEQFF.

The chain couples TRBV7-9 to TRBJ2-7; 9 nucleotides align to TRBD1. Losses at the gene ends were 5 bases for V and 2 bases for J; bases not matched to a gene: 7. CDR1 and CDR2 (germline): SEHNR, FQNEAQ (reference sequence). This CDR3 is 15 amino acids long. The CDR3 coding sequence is TGTGCCAGCAGCCGTGGACAGGGGCCGGCCTACGAGCAGTACTTC. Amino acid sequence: CASSRGQGPAYEQYF.

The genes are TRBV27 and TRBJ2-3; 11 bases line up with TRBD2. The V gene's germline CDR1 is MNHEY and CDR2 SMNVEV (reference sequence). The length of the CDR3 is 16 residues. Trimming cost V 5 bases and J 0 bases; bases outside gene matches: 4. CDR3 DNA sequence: TGTGCCAGCAGTCCCTTAGCGGGGGGGAGCACAGATACGCAGTATTTT. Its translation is CASSPLAGGSTDTQYF.

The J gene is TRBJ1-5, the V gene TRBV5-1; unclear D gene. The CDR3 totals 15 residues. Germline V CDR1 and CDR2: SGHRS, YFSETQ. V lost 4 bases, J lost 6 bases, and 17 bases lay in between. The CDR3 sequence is CASSTDAGPGQPQHF. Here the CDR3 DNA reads TGCGCCAGCAGCACCGATGCCGGGCCCGGTCAGCCCCAGCATTTT.

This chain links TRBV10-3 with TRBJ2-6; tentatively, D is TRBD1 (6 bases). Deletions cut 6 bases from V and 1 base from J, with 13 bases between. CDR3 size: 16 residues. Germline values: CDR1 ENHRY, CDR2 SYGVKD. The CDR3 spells CAISGTRESGANVLTF. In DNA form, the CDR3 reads TGTGCCATCAGCGGGACACGGGAATCTGGGGCCAACGTCCTGACTTTC.

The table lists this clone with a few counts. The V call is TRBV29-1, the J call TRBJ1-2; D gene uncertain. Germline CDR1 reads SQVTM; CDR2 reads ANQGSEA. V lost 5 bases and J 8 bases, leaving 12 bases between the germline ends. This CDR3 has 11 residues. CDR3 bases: TGCAGCGTTCCGAGCCTGGGGGGCTACACCTTC. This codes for CSVPSLGGYTF.

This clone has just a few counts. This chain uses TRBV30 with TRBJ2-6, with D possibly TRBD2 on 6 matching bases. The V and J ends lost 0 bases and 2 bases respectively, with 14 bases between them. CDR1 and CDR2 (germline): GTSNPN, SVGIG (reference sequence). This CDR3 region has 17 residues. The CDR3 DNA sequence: TGTGCCTGGAGTGTACTGGGGGGTCGTGCTGGGGCCAACGTCCTGACTTTC. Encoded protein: CAWSVLGGRAGANVLTF.

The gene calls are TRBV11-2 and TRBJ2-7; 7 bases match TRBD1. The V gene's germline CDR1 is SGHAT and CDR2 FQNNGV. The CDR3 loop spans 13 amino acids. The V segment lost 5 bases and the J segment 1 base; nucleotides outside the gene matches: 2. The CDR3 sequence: CASSPDRSYEQYF. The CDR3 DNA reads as TGTGCCAGCAGCCCGGACAGGTCCTACGAGCAGTACTTC.